Each of the 29 T cell receptor beta chains below was sequenced from the same sample in a study of T cell responses to AZD1222 COVID-19 vaccine. Assay: immunoSEQ multiplex PCR; the TCRdb copy retains only in-frame clones and omits some. The sample holds 130,000 or so clones, 89% seen once. Specimen: peripheral blood, collected on day 0 of AZD1222 vaccination. The receptors derive from an adult in good health.

This chain links TRBV4-2 with TRBJ2-7; D is possibly TRBD1 or TRBD2 (6 bases each). This CDR3 is 16 amino acids long. Trimming cost V 6 bases and J 2 bases, with 20 bases left between them. CDR1 is LGHNA and CDR2 is YNFKEQ in the germline V gene. This CDR3 is CASRKQGSAGPYEQYF. CDR3 in DNA: TGTGCCAGCAGAAAACAGGGCTCTGCGGGGCCCTACGAGCAGTACTTC.

V is TRBV5-1 and J is TRBJ2-7; 7 nucleotides align to TRBD1. Per the germline V gene, CDR1 is SGHRS and CDR2 is YFSETQ. This CDR3 is 14 amino acids long. The ends lost 4 bases at V and 2 bases at J; junction bases unmatched: 6. The CDR3: CASSKRQGPYEQYF. The CDR3 coding sequence is TGCGCCAGCAGCAAGAGACAGGGTCCCTACGAGCAGTACTTC.

The genes are TRBV12-3 or TRBV12-4 and TRBJ1-6; D not resolved. Trimming shortened V by 2 bases and J by 10 bases, and 9 bases separated the two germline ends. The CDR3 extends over 13 amino acids. The CDR3 DNA is TGTGCCAGCAGTTTAATCGAGGTGTCACCCCTCCACTTT. It translates to CASSLIEVSPLHF.

This clone was picked up a small number of times. This chain links TRBV6-5 with TRBJ2-6; D is uncertain. This CDR3 is 16 amino acids long. Germline V gene lookup returns CDR1 MNHEY and CDR2 SVGAGI. Trimming removed 4 bases at V and 2 bases at J, with 12 bases between. Here the CDR3 DNA reads TGTGCCAGCAGTTCAAAGGGTTTTCCTGGGGCCAACGTCCTGACTTTC. As protein: CASSSKGFPGANVLTF.

The chain joins TRBV12-5 to TRBJ1-2, with a weak D call TRBD1 (5 bases). Germline values: CDR1 LGHNT, CDR2 FRNRAP. This CDR3 contains 13 residues. Trimming removed 1 base from V and 7 bases from J, with 10 bases in between. This chain's CDR3 is CASGLEQDRGYTF. CDR3 nucleotide sequence: TGTGCTAGTGGTTTGGAACAGGACCGTGGCTACACCTTC.

The V and J genes are TRBV27 and TRBJ1-1; D ambiguous. The CDR3 length is 14 residues. CDR1 is MNHEY and CDR2 is SMNVEV in the germline V gene (reference sequence). V was trimmed by 5 bases and J by 2 bases, leaving 12 bases between them. CDR3 sequence (DNA): TGTGCCAGCAGTACGAGGAGAGTAAACACTGAAGCTTTCTTT. This translates into CASSTRRVNTEAFF.

The rearrangement links TRBV18 to TRBJ1-5; D is possibly TRBD1 (5 bases). Germline V gene data show CDR1 as KGHSH and CDR2 as LQKENI. With 3 bases removed from V and 6 bases from J, the gap between germline ends came to 15 bases. This CDR3 spans 15 amino acids. The CDR3 sequence is CASSPGLQGGQPQHF. As DNA, the CDR3 is TGTGCCAGCTCACCGGGCTTGCAGGGAGGTCAGCCCCAGCATTTT.

This chain uses TRBV6-2 or TRBV6-3 with TRBJ1-1; 7 bases line up with TRBD1. This CDR3 is 13 amino acids long. V lost 5 bases and J lost 1; bases outside the gene matches: 1. The germline V gene encodes CDR1 MNHEY and CDR2 SVGEGT. The CDR3 nucleotides read TGTGCCAGCAGTCGACAGGGGAACACTGAAGCTTTCTTT. This gives the protein CASSRQGNTEAFF.

The chain has TRBV9 and TRBJ2-7, with 8 bases fitting TRBD1. Germline V lookup: CDR1 SGDLS, CDR2 YYNGEE. Germline trimming cut 0 bases from V and 3 bases from J; bases unmatched to any gene: 8. CDR3 size: 16 residues. DNA of the CDR3: TGTGCCAGCAGCGTAGAATTTGTTGGACAGGGCTACGAGCAGTACTTC. Amino acids: CASSVEFVGQGYEQYF.

The gene calls are TRBV2 and TRBJ1-1; 8 nucleotides align to TRBD1. V lost 6 bases to trimming and J lost 0 bases; unmatched junction nucleotides: 12. The CDR3 covers 17 residues. The germline V gene has CDR1 SNHLY and CDR2 FYNNEI. The CDR3 region is CASSRSGTGFMNTEAFF. CDR3 sequence (DNA): TGTGCCAGCAGCCGATCCGGGACAGGATTCATGAACACTGAAGCTTTCTTT. Full variable domain (outside the CDR3, taken from reference TRBV2 and TRBJ1-1): EPEVTQTPSHQVTQMGQEVILRCVPISNHLYFYWYRQILGQKVEFLVSFYNNEISEKSEIFDDQFSVERPDGSNFTLKIRSTKLEDSAMYFCASSRSGTGFMNTEAFFGQGTRLTVV.

V gene TRBV4-1 combines with J gene TRBJ2-3; D tentatively reads TRBD1 or TRBD2 (5 bases each). Germline assignment: CDR1 MGHRA and CDR2 YSYEKL. The CDR3 has 17 residues. Trimming took off 0 bases at V and 1 base at J, with 14 bases between the two ends. The CDR3 protein is CASSQEVRRGRTDTQYF. The CDR3 DNA reads as TGCGCCAGCAGCCAAGAAGTGCGACGGGGCCGCACAGATACGCAGTATTTT.

The chain carries TRBV7-3 and TRBJ1-6; tentative D call: TRBD1 (5 bases). Germline CDR1 SGHTA, CDR2 FQGTGA. V shed 1 base and J shed 7 bases, with 14 bases lying between them. This CDR3 has 16 amino acids. The CDR3 here is CASSLNPRGVNSPLHF. CDR3 bases: TGTGCCAGCAGCTTAAATCCTCGGGGGGTAAATTCACCCCTCCACTTT. Drawing the rest from reference TRBV7-3 and TRBJ1-6, the complete variable domain is GAGVSQTPSNKVTEKGKYVELRCDPISGHTALYWYRQSLGQGPEFLIYFQGTGAADDSGLPNDRFFAVRPEGSVSTLKIQRTERGDSAVYLCASSLNPRGVNSPLHFGNGTRLTVT.

The chain recombines TRBV7-8 with TRBJ1-6, with a possible D match to TRBD1 (6 bases). Trimming removed 5 bases from V and 6 bases from J, with 14 bases in between. Germline CDR1 and CDR2: SGHVS and FQNEAQ. CDR3 size: 15 residues. The CDR3 coding sequence is TGTGCCAGCAGCCTTAGGGGGGACCCTAATTCACCCCTCCACTTT. Its translation: CASSLRGDPNSPLHF.

The chain has TRBV3-1 (or the pseudogene TRBV3-2) and TRBJ2-3; 7 bases are a match to TRBD1. With 4 bases clipped from V and 0 bases from J, the junction kept 4 bases outside the gene matches. The CDR3 consists of 15 residues. Per the germline V gene, CDR1 is LGHDT and CDR2 is YNNKEL (reference sequence). The CDR3 region is CASSPPGGSTDTQYF. CDR3 bases: TGTGCCAGCAGCCCACCAGGGGGAAGCACAGATACGCAGTATTTT.

The chain uses TRBV12-3 or TRBV12-4 and TRBJ2-3; D is perhaps TRBD2 (5 bases). The CDR3 is made up of 13 amino acids. V was trimmed by 5 bases and J by 0 bases, leaving 6 bases between them. The CDR3 DNA is TGTGCCAGCAGTAGGACTAGCACAGATACGCAGTATTTT. Residues: CASSRTSTDTQYF.

The rearrangement uses TRBV5-1 and TRBJ2-7; D tentatively fits TRBD1 or TRBD2 (6 bases each). Trimming shortened V by 7 bases and J by 0 bases, and 14 bases separated the two germline ends. CDR1 SGHRS and CDR2 YFSETQ come from the germline V gene. There are 14 residues in the CDR3. The CDR3 loop reads CASRRDIDSYEQYF. In nucleotides, the CDR3 is TGCGCCAGCCGGCGGGACATTGACTCCTACGAGCAGTACTTC.

The rearrangement uses TRBV5-1 and TRBJ1-2; TRBD1 is a possible D gene (5 bases). V lost 0 bases to trimming and J lost 8 bases, with 17 bases between them. Germline CDR1 is SGHRS and CDR2 is YFSETQ. The CDR3 consists of 15 residues. The CDR3 coding sequence is TGCGCCAGCAGCTTGGGGGACGGATGGCCGGGAGGCTACACCTTC. Its translation is CASSLGDGWPGGYTF.

The sample holds one count of this clone. This chain connects TRBV19 to TRBJ1-1, with a possible D match to TRBD1 (5 bases). The CDR3 loop spans 13 amino acids. With 5 bases removed from V and 2 bases from J, the gap between germline ends came to 9 bases. Germline V lookup: CDR1 LNHDA, CDR2 SQIVND (reference sequence). This CDR3 is CASSSRVNTEAFF. The CDR3 DNA reads as TGTGCCAGTAGTTCCAGGGTTAACACTGAAGCTTTCTTT.

This chain joins TRBV6-5 and TRBJ1-2; D unresolved. Germline loops: CDR1 MNHEY, CDR2 SVGAGI. This CDR3 is 10 amino acids long. Trimming shortened V by 8 bases and J by 8 bases, and 9 bases separated the two germline ends. CDR3 amino acids: CASAEEGYTF. CDR3 bases: TGTGCCAGCGCGGAAGAGGGCTACACCTTC.

The chain links TRBV19 to TRBJ2-1; TRBD2 aligns across 9 bases. The V gene's germline CDR1 is LNHDA and CDR2 SQIVND (reference sequence). The length of the CDR3 is 17 residues. V lost 1 base to trimming and J lost 4 bases; unmatched junction nucleotides: 8. CDR3 region: CASSIAGSGGFYNEQFF. CDR3 DNA sequence: TGTGCCAGTAGTATAGCTGGTAGCGGGGGATTTTACAATGAGCAGTTCTTC.

The gene calls are TRBV27 and TRBJ1-1, with D possibly being TRBD1 (6 bases). Trimming stripped 5 bases from V and 3 bases from J, with 22 bases between. In germline, CDR1 is MNHEY, CDR2 SMNVEV (reference sequence). The CDR3 is 17 residues long. The CDR3 reads CASSKYNGGYIYTEAFF. The DNA for the CDR3 is TGTGCCAGCAGTAAATATAACGGGGGCTACATATACACTGAAGCTTTCTTT.

CDR3 in amino acids: CASTTGRGPGELFF. For the CDR3, the DNA is TGTGCCAGCACCACGGGTCGGGGGCCCGGGGAGCTGTTTTTT. The chain carries TRBV13 and TRBJ2-2; D possibly matches TRBD1 or TRBD2 (6 bases each). CDR1 and CDR2 from the germline V gene are PRHDT and FYEKMQ (reference sequence). Deletions cut 7 bases from V and 6 bases from J, with 15 bases between. The CDR3 length is 14 residues.

The rearrangement uses TRBV4-3 and TRBJ1-2; perhaps TRBD1 as D (6 bases). Per germline, CDR1 LGHNA and CDR2 YSLEER. The length of the CDR3 is 15 residues. Trimming took 0 bases from V and 7 from J, leaving 15 bases between them. Here the CDR3 reads CASSQDRGGLRGYTF. The DNA for the CDR3 is TGCGCCAGCAGCCAAGATAGAGGGGGGTTGCGTGGCTACACCTTC.

The chain couples TRBV29-1 to TRBJ1-2; D might be TRBD1 (6 bases). Germline V gives CDR1 SQVTM, CDR2 ANQGSEA. V gave up 3 bases and J gave up 8 bases, with 13 bases separating them. The CDR3 runs 12 residues. The CDR3 coding sequence is TGCAGCGTTGAGGGGGCAGGAGGGGGCTACACCTTC. It is translated as CSVEGAGGGYTF.

Here the CDR3 reads CASSLGGSSYNSPLHF. The CDR3 DNA reads as TGCGCCAGCAGCTTGGGGGGAAGCTCCTATAATTCACCCCTCCACTTT. This sequence joins TRBV5-1 and TRBJ1-6; no clear D. Trimming removed 0 bases at V and 0 bases at J, with 7 bases between. CDR1 is SGHRS, CDR2 YFSETQ, per germline. The CDR3 contains 16 residues.

V usage is TRBV6-4 and J usage is TRBJ2-5, with unresolved D. The CDR3 loop spans 9 amino acids. Trimming shortened V by 9 bases and J by 5 bases, and 4 bases separated the two germline ends. Germline lookup yields CDR1 MRHNA and CDR2 SNTAGT. DNA of the CDR3: TGTGCCAGAGAGGAGACCCAGTACTTC. Translation gives CAREETQYF.

The V and J genes are TRBV5-1 and TRBJ2-7; D might be TRBD1 (6 bases). Germline CDR1 SGHRS, CDR2 YFSETQ. The CDR3 has 13 residues. Trimming took off 4 bases at V and 3 bases at J, with 11 bases between the two ends. CDR3 loop: CASSRDTSYEQYF. The CDR3 bases are TGCGCCAGCAGCCGGGACACCAGCTACGAGCAGTACTTC.

The chain employs TRBV27 and TRBJ1-5; unclear D gene. V was trimmed by 2 bases and J by 2 bases, leaving 7 bases between them. The germline CDR1 and CDR2 sequences are MNHEY and SMNVEV (reference sequence). This CDR3 spans 14 amino acids. The CDR3 region has the DNA TGTGCCAGCAGTTTACGGTCGGGCAATCAGCCCCAGCATTTT. Protein: CASSLRSGNQPQHF.

The chain employs TRBV28 and TRBJ1-5; D remains ambiguous. Trimming left V 6 bases short and J 5 bases short, with 14 bases between. The CDR3 spans 14 residues. From germline, CDR1 is MDHEN and CDR2 SYDVKM. For the CDR3, the DNA is TGTGCCAGCAGGTTAAGTGAGCCTTATCAGCCCCAGCATTTT. Translating it yields CASRLSEPYQPQHF.